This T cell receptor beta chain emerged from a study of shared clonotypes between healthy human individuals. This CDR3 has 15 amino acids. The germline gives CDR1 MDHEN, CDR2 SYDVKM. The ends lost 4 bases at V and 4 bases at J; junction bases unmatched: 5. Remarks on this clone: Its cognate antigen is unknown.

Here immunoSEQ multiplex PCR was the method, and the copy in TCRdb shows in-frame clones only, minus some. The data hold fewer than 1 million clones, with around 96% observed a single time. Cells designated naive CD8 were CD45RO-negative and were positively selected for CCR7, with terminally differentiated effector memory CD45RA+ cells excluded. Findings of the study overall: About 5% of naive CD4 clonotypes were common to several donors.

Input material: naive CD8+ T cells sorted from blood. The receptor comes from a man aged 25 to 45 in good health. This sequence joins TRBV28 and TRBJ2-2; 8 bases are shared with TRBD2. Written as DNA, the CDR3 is TGTGCCAGCAGTTCGTCAGCGGGAGTCACCGGGGAGCTGTTTTTT. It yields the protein CASSSSAGVTGELFF.